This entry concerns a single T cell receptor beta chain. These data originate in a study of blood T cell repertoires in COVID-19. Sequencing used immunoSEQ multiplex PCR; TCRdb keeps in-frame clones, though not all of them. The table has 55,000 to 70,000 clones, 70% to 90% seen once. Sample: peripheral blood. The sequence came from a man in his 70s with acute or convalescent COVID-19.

This CDR3 reads CASSLSDSLGSTFF. The CDR3 DNA follows: TGTGCCAGCAGCTTATCTGACAGTTTAGGCTCAACTTTCTTT. The chain recombines TRBV11-2 with TRBJ1-1; weak D call: TRBD1 (5 bases). The germline V and J ends were trimmed by 2 bases and 12 bases, with 19 bases remaining between them. Per the germline V gene, CDR1 is SGHAT and CDR2 is FQNNGV. The CDR3 loop spans 14 amino acids. The variable domain in full, completed from reference TRBV11-2 and TRBJ1-1, reads EAGVAQSPRYKIIEKRQSVAFWCNPISGHATLYWYQQILGQGPKLLIQFQNNGVVDDSQLPKDRFSAERLKGVDSTLKIQPAKLEDSAVYLCASSLSDSLGSTFFGQGTRLTVV.